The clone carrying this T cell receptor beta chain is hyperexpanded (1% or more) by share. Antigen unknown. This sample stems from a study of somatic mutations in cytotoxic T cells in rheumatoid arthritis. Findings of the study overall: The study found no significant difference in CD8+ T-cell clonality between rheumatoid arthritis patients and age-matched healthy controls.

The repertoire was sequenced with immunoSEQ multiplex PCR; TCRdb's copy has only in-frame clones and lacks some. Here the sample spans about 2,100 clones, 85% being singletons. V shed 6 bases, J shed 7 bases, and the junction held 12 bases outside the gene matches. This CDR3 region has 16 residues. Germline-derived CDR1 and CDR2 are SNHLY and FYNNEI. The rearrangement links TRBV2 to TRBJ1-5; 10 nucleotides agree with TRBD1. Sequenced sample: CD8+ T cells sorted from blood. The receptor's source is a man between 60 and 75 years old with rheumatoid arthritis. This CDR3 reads CASSQHPGTGEQPQHF. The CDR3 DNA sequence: TGTGCCAGCAGCCAACATCCCGGGACAGGGGAGCAGCCCCAGCATTTT.